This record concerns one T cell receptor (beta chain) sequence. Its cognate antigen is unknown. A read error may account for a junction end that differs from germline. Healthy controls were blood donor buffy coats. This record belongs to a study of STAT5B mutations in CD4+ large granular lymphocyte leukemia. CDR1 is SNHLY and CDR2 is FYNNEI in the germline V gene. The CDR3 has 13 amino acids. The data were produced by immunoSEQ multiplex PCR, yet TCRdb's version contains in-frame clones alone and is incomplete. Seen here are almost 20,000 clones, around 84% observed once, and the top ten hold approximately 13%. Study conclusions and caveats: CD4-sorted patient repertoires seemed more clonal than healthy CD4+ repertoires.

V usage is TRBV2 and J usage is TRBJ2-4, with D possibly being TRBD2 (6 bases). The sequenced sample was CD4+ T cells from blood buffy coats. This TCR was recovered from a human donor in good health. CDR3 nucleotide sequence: TGTGCCAGCAGTGAACTCCGGGACTCAGAGAGGCACTTC. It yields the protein CASSELRDSERHF.